This note documents a single T cell receptor (beta chain) sequence. Original methodology: Amplification of reference gene primers provided the estimated nucleated cell counts. The data were produced by immunoSEQ multiplex PCR, yet TCRdb's version contains in-frame clones alone and is incomplete. Clone size and the V and J calls come from that table; the DNA yielded D and trimming. The data hold some 56,000 clones, with 86% observed a single time. This sample was included in a study of blood T cell repertoires in COVID-19. The overall study: T cells, B-cell-depleted T cells, or PBMCs provided the cDNA or gDNA that served as material.

V lost 1 base to trimming and J lost 0 bases; unmatched junction nucleotides: 4. Germline V gives CDR1 LGHDT, CDR2 YNNKEL (reference sequence). The CDR3 has 16 residues. The sequenced sample was peripheral blood. The gene calls are TRBV3-1 (or the pseudogene TRBV3-2) and TRBJ2-7, with 9 bases identical to TRBD1. The TCR sequence derives from a woman aged 80 or over with acute or convalescent COVID-19. The CDR3 DNA reads TGTGCCAGCAGCCAAGGGAGGACAGGGGACTCCTACGAGCAGTACGTC. As protein: CASSQGRTGDSYEQYV.